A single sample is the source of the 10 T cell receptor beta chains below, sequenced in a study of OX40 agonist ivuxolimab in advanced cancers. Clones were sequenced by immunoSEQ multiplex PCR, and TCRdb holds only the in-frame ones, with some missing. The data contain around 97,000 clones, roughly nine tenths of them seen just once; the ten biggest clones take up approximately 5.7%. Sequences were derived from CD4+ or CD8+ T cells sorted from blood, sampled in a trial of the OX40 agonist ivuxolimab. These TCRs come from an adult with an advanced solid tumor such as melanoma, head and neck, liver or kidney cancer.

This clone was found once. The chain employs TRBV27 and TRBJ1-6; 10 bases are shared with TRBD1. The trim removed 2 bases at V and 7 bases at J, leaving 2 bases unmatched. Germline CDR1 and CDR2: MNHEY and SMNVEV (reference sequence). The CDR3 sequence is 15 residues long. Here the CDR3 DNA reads TGTGCCAGCAGTTTAGGGACAGGGGTCAATTCACCCCTCCACTTT. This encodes CASSLGTGVNSPLHF.

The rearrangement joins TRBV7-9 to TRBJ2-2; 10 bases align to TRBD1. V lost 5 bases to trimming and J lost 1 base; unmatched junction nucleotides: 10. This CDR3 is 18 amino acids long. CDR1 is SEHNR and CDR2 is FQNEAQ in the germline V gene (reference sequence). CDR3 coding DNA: TGTGCCAGCAGCCGTGACAGGGGGCGCTTGGTGAACACCGGGGAGCTGTTTTTT. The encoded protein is CASSRDRGRLVNTGELFF.

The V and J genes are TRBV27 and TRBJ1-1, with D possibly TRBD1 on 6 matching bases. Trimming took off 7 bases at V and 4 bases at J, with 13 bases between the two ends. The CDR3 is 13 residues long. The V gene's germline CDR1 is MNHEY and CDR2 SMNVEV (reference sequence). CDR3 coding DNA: TGTGCCAGCATCCGCAGGGGCGGCACTGAAGCTTTCTTT. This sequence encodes CASIRRGGTEAFF.

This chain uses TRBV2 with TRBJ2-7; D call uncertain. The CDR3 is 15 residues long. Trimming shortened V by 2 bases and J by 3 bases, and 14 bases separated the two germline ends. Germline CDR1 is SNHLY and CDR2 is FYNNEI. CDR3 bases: TGTGCCAGCAGTGAATCCGGCAGAAGTTTCTACGAGCAGTACTTC. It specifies CASSESGRSFYEQYF. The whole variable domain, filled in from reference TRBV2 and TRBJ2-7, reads EPEVTQTPSHQVTQMGQEVILRCVPISNHLYFYWYRQILGQKVEFLVSFYNNEISEKSEIFDDQFSVERPDGSNFTLKIRSTKLEDSAMYFCASSESGRSFYEQYFGPGTRLTVT.

In DNA form, the CDR3 reads TGTGCCAGCAGTGTACAAGGGGCTGCAGATACGCAGTATTTT. This translates into CASSVQGAADTQYF. V usage is TRBV6-1 and J usage is TRBJ2-3, with D perhaps TRBD1 (5 bases). Germline CDR1 and CDR2: MNHNS and SASEGT. With 4 bases removed from V and 4 bases from J, the gap between germline ends came to 12 bases. CDR3 length equals 14 residues.

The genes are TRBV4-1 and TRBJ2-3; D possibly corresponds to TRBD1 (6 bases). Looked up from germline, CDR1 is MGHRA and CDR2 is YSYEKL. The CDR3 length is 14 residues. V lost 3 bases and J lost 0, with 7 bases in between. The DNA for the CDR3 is TGCGCCAGCAGCCAGGGGGCTAGCACAGATACGCAGTATTTT. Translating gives CASSQGASTDTQYF.

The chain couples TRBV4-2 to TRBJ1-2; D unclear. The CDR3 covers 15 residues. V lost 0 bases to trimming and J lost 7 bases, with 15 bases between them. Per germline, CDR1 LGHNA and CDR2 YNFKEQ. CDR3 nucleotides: TGTGCCAGCAGCCAAGATCTGGATACGGCGGGTGGCTACACCTTC. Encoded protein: CASSQDLDTAGGYTF.

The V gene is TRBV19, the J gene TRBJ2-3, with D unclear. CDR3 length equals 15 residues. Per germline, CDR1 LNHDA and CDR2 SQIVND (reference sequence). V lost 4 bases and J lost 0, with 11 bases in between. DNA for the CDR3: TGTGCCAGTAGTACACGGCAGGCGAGCACAGATACGCAGTATTTT. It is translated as CASSTRQASTDTQYF.

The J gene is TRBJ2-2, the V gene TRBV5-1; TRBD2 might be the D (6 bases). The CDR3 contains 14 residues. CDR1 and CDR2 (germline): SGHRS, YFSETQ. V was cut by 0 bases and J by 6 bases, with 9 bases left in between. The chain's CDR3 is CASSLDGGAGELFF. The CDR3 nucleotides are TGCGCCAGCAGCTTGGACGGGGGTGCCGGGGAGCTGTTTTTT.

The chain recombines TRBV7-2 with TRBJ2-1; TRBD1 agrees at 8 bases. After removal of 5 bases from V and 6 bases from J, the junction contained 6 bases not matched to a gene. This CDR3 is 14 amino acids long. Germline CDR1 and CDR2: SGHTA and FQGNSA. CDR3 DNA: TGTGCCAGCAGCCGATCGGACAGGGCCAATGAGCAGTTCTTC. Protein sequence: CASSRSDRANEQFF.